This T cell receptor (beta chain) was captured in a study of cytomegalovirus exposure and HLA in healthy donors. Whole-study results and caveats: Many donors carried some public TCRs, although rarity characterized most TCR sequences. Cytomegalovirus association was listed for 150 to 200 TCR beta chains. Three of the chains that were CMV-associated were confirmed in vitro to be specific for CMV antigens. In the roughly 120 validation repertoires, a later analysis found that first-cohort TCR clusters tended to co-occur.

Profiling relied on immunoSEQ multiplex PCR, and the TCRdb table lists in-frame clones only, not all of them. The sample lists 200,000 to 250,000 clones, roughly 89% occurring once. The CDR3 is 13 residues long. Trimming took 4 bases from V and 5 from J, leaving 12 bases between them. Germline CDR1 SGHDT, CDR2 YYEEEE. As for this clone: The target antigen is unknown.

This TCR came from a man younger than 35 in good health and CMV-seronegative. The rearrangement joins TRBV5-6 to TRBJ2-5; D might be TRBD1 (5 bases). The sample comprised PBMCs. DNA of the CDR3: TGTGCCAGCAGCCGCCGACAGCCGGAGACCCAGTACTTC. Translated, it gives CASSRRQPETQYF.